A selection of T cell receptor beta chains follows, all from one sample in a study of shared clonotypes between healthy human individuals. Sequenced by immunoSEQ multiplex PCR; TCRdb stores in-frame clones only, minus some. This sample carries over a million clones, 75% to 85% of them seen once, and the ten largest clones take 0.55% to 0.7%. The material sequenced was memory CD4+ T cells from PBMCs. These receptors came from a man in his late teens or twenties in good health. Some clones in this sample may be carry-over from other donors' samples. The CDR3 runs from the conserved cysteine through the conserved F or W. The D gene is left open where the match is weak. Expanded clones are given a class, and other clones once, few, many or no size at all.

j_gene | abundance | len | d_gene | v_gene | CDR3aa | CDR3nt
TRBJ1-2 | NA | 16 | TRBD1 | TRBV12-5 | CASGLSPGQGPYGYTF | TGTGCTAGTGGTTTGTCACCGGGACAGGGACCCTATGGCTACACCTTC
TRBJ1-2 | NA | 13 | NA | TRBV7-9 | CASSPGSYYGYTF | TGTGCCAGCAGCCCTGGGTCCTACTATGGCTACACCTTC
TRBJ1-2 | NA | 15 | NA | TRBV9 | CASSVAVGTSYGYTF | TGTGCCAGCAGCGTAGCTGTGGGCACAAGCTATGGCTACACCTTC
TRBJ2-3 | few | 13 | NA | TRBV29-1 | CSVEGDGTDTQYF | TGCAGCGTTGAAGGCGACGGCACAGATACGCAGTATTTT
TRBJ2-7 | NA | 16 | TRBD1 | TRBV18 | CASSPPTGGIPREQYF | TGTGCCAGCTCACCACCAACAGGGGGCATCCCTCGGGAGCAGTACTTC
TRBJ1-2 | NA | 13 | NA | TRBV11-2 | CASSLRANYGYTF | TGTGCCAGCAGCCTTCGAGCTAACTATGGCTACACCTTC
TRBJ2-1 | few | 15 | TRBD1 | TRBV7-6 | CASSRGQGSLNEQFF | TGTGCCAGCAGCCGAGGACAGGGTAGCCTCAATGAGCAGTTCTTC
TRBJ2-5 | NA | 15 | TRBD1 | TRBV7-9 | CASSLDRGFQETQYF | TGTGCCAGCAGCTTGGACAGGGGTTTCCAAGAGACCCAGTACTTC
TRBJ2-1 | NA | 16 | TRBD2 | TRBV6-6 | CASSYSSSGRPNEQFF | TGTGCCAGCAGTTACAGCTCCAGCGGGAGACCCAATGAGCAGTTCTTC
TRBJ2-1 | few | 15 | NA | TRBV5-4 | CASSLDSTTNNEQFF | TGTGCCAGCAGCTTGGATAGCACAACAAACAATGAGCAGTTCTTC
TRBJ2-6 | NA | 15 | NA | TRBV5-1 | CASSQGVAGANVLTF | TGCGCCAGCAGCCAAGGGGTAGCCGGGGCCAACGTCCTGACTTTC
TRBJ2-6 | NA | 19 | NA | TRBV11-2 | CASSYYRDGRTWGPNVLTF | TGTGCCAGCAGCTATTACCGGGACGGCCGTACCTGGGGGCCCAACGTCCTGACTTTC
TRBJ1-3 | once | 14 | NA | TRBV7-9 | CASSLNNHGNTIYF | TGTGCCAGCAGCTTAAATAATCATGGAAACACCATATATTTT
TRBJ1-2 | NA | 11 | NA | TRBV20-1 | CSARRGSGYTF | TGCAGTGCTCGGCGAGGCAGTGGCTACACCTTC
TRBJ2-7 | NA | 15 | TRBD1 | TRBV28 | CASSTSGTGFYEQYF | TGTGCCAGCAGTACCTCCGGGACAGGCTTCTACGAGCAGTACTTC
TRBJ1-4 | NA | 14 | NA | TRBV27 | CASSRPGHGEKLFF | TGTGCCAGCAGTAGACCGGGTCATGGGGAAAAACTGTTTTTT
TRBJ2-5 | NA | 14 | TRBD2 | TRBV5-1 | CASSPGTSGETQYF | TGCGCCAGCAGCCCAGGGACTAGCGGGGAGACCCAGTACTTC
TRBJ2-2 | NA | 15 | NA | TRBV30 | CAWSAFQVYTGELFF | TGTGCCTGGAGTGCGTTCCAGGTGTACACCGGGGAGCTGTTTTTT
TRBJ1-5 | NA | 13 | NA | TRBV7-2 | CASSLEPGQPQHF | TGTGCCAGCAGCTTAGAACCAGGGCAGCCCCAGCATTTT
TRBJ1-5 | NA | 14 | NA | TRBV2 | CASSLWGGNQPQHF | TGTGCCAGCTCGCTGTGGGGGGGCAATCAGCCCCAGCATTTT
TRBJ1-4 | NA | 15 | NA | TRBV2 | CASSGVALANEKLFF | TGTGCCAGCAGTGGTGTGGCGTTGGCTAATGAAAAACTGTTTTTT
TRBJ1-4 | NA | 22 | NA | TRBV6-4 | CASSDPGLRQPSSPATNEKLFF | TGTGCCAGCAGTGACCCTGGGCTTAGACAGCCCTCGTCCCCTGCAACTAATGAAAAACTGTTTTTT
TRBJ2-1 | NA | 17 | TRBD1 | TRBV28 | CASSLIRGRGLSNEQFF | TGTGCCAGCAGTTTAATTAGAGGCAGGGGGCTTTCAAATGAGCAGTTCTTC
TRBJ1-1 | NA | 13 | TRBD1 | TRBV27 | CASKRDRNTEAFF | TGTGCCAGCAAAAGGGACAGGAACACTGAAGCTTTCTTT
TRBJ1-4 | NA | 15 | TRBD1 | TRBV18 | CASSRGTGSYEKLFF | TGTGCCAGCTCACGGGGGACAGGGAGTTACGAAAAACTGTTTTTT
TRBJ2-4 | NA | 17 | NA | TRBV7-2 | CASSLESGTQAKNIQYF | TGTGCCAGCAGCTTAGAGTCGGGGACACAAGCCAAAAACATTCAGTACTTC
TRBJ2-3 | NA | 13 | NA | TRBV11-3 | CASSPGDADTQYF | TGTGCCAGCAGCCCAGGCGACGCAGATACGCAGTATTTT
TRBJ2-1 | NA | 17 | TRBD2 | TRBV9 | CASSGVWGTSEYNEQFF | TGTGCCAGCAGCGGGGTATGGGGGACTAGCGAGTACAATGAGCAGTTCTTC
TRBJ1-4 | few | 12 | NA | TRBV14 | CASSRPNEKLFF | TGTGCCAGCAGCCGGCCAAATGAAAAACTGTTTTTT
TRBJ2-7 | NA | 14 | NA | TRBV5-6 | CASSPRLGPYEQYF | TGTGCCAGCAGCCCGCGGTTGGGGCCCTACGAGCAGTACTTC
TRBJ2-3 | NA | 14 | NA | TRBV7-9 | CASSSTQGIDTQYF | TGTGCCAGCAGCTCGACGCAAGGGATAGATACGCAGTATTTT
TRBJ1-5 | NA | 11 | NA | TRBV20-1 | CSASQGQPQHF | TGCAGTGCTAGTCAGGGCCAGCCCCAGCATTTT
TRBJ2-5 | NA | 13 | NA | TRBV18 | CASSPGTQETQYF | TGTGCCAGCTCACCTGGGACTCAAGAGACCCAGTACTTC
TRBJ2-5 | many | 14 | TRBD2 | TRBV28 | CASNLSGKEETQYF | TGTGCCAGCAACCTTAGCGGGAAGGAGGAGACCCAGTACTTC
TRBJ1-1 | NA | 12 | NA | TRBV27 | CASRNLGRRAFF | TGTGCCAGCAGGAACTTGGGACGAAGGGCTTTCTTT
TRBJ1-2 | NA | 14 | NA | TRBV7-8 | CASSLIREGYGYTF | TGTGCCAGCAGCCTAATCCGGGAAGGCTATGGCTACACCTTC
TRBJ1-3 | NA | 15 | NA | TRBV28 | CASRVGGPSGNTIYF | TGCGCCAGCAGAGTAGGGGGACCTTCTGGAAACACCATATATTTT
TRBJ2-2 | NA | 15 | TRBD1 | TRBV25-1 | CASRGDRGNTGELFF | TGTGCCAGCAGGGGGGACAGGGGGAACACCGGGGAGCTGTTTTTT
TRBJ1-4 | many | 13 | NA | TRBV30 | CAWSVNSNEKLFF | TGTGCCTGGAGTGTAAACAGCAACGAAAAACTGTTTTTT
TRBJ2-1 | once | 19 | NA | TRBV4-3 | CASSQEWAGAGRGYNEQFF | TGCGCCAGCAGCCAAGAGTGGGCCGGGGCAGGCCGCGGCTACAATGAGCAGTTCTTC
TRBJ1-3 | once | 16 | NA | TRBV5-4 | CASSLAGGQGLHTIYF | TGTGCCAGCAGCTTGGCCGGCGGTCAGGGTCTGCACACCATATATTTT
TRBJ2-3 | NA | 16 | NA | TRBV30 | CAWSLGAQRFTDTQYF | TGTGCCTGGAGTCTAGGGGCGCAACGTTTCACAGATACGCAGTATTTT
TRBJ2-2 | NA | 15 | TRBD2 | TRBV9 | CASSVSGRHTGELFF | TGTGCCAGCAGCGTTAGCGGGAGACACACCGGGGAGCTGTTTTTT
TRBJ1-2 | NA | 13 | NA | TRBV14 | CASSQAGGYGYTF | TGTGCCAGCAGCCAAGCCGGGGGCTATGGCTACACCTTC
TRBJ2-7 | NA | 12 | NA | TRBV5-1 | CASSLPSTEQYF | TGCGCCAGCAGCTTGCCCAGCACCGAGCAGTACTTC
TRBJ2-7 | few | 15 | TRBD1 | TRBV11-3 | CASSLGGGAAYEQYF | TGTGCCAGCAGCTTAGGAGGGGGCGCCGCCTACGAGCAGTACTTC